This T cell receptor beta chain was recorded in a study of cytomegalovirus exposure and HLA in healthy donors. Regarding the study as a whole: Several of the most significant clusters appeared linked to common viral pathogens, based on a later analysis. The records held CMV serostatus as the only immune exposure information.

In the PCR, 60 Vbeta and 13 Jbeta primers were used. Measured with immunoSEQ multiplex PCR; TCRdb has only the in-frame clones, and not every one. The repertoire holds over 150,000 clones, 84% seen once, with more than 0.35% in the top ten. Remarks on this clone: Its matching antigen is unknown.

Germline assignment: CDR1 SGHTA and CDR2 FQGNSA. J lost 2 bases, V lost 3 bases, and 3 bases had no gene match. This CDR3 has 16 amino acids. The receptor comes from a boy younger than 10 in good health and CMV-seronegative. The sequenced material came from PBMCs. This chain uses TRBV7-2 with TRBJ2-2; 10 bases fit TRBD2. CDR3 DNA: TGTGCCAGCAGCTTGGTAGCGGGAGGTAACACCGGGGAGCTGTTTTTT. This gives the protein CASSLVAGGNTGELFF.